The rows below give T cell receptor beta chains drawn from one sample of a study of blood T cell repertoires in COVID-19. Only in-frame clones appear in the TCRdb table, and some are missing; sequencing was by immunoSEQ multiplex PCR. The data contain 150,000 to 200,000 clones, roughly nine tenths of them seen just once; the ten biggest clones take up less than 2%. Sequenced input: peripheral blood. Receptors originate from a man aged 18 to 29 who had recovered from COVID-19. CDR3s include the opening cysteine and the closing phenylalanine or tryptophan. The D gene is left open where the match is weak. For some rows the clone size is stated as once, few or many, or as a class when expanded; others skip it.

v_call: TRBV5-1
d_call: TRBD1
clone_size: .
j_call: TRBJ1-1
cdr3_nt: TGCGCCAGCAGCTACGGACAGGGGAACACTGAAGCTTTCTTT
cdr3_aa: CASSYGQGNTEAFF

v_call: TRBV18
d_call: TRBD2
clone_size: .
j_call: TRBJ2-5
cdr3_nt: TGTGCCAGCTCACCGGGACTAGCCCAAGAGACCCAGTACTTC
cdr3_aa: CASSPGLAQETQYF

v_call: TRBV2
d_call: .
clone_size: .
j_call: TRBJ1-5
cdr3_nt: TGTGCCAGCAGTGAAACCCCCCCAGGGCTCCAGCCCCAGCATTTT
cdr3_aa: CASSETPPGLQPQHF

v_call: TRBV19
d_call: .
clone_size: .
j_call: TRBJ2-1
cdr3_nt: TGTGCCAGTAGCATAGGGGGAGGGGCCGATCTTGAGCAGTTCTTC
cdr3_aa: CASSIGGGADLEQFF

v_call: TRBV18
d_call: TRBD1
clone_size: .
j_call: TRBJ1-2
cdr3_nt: TGTGCCAGCTCACCGGCAAGGGGGCAGGTCTACACCTTC
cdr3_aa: CASSPARGQVYTF

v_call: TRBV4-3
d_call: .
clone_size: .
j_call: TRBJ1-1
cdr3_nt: TGCGCCAGCAGCCAATCACAGATGAACACTGAAGCTTTCTTT
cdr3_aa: CASSQSQMNTEAFF

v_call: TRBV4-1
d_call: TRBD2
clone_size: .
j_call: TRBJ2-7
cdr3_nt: TGCGCCAGCAGCCAAGGCAGTAGCGGGGAAACCGAGCAGTACTTC
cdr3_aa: CASSQGSSGETEQYF

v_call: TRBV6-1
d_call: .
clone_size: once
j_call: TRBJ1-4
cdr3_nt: TGTGCCAGCAGTGAAGGGTCTCGTACAGGTGCTAATGAAAAACTGTTTTTT
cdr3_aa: CASSEGSRTGANEKLFF

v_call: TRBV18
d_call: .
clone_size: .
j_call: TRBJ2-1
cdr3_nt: TGTGCCAGCTCACCACATCAAGCTTCCTCGAATGAGCAGTTCTTC
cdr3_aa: CASSPHQASSNEQFF

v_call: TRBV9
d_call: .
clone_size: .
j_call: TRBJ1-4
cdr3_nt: TGTGCCAGCAGCGTAGGTAGGGAAGGGGCTAATGAAAAACTGTTTTTT
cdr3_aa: CASSVGREGANEKLFF

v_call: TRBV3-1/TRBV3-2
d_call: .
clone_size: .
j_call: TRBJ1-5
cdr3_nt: TGTGCCAGCAGCCCCTCTGGTTCAGGCAATCAGCCCCAGCATTTT
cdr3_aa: CASSPSGSGNQPQHF